This T cell receptor beta chain was identified during a study of T-cell memory formation after mild COVID-19. Study-wide findings and caveats: Researchers found some responding clones in pre-infection memory, a sign that cross-reactive memory joined. Among clones peaking at day 37 in the second wave, SARS-CoV-2 specificity remained unconfirmed. The CD4+ clones that contracted clustered mainly within CM and EM, and the CD8+ clones concentrated in EMRA.

TCR alpha and TCR beta cDNA libraries carrying sample barcodes and UMIs were produced by 5'RACE using constant-segment primers. TCRdb re-called the 5' RACE reads through MiXCR, storing one row per CDR3 protein. The table shows about 190,000 distinct CDR3 sequences, with 15% to 20% occurring only once. Trimming stripped 5 bases from V and 8 bases from J, with 16 bases between. This CDR3 contains 14 residues. Per germline, CDR1 SEHNR and CDR2 FQNEAQ (reference sequence). This clonotype has just a few counts. The antigen is unknown. The V gene is TRBV7-9, the J gene TRBJ2-1; no definite D call. Sequenced input: PBMCs or a T cell subset sorted from them (not recorded which). This receptor was taken from an adult woman who had mild COVID-19 (a few samples of this study predate the infection). Cell type and time point are not known. CDR3 region: CASSASSLHHEQFF. In DNA, the CDR3 is TGTGCCAGCAGCGCCTCATCTCTTCATCATGAGCAGTTCTTC.